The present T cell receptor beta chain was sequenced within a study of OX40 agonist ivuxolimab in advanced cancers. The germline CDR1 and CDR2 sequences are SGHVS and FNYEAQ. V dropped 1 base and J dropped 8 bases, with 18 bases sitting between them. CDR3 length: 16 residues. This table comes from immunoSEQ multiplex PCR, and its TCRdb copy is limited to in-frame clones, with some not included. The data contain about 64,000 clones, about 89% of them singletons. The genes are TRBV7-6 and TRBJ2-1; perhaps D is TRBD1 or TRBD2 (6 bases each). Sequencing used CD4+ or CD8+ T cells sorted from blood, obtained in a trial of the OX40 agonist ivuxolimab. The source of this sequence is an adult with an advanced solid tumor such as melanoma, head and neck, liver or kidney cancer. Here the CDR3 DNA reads TGTGCCAGCAGCTTAGTCGGGGGCCAGGCAAACCATGAGCAGTTCTTC. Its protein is CASSLVGGQANHEQFF.